Given below is one TCR beta chain in context. CDR1 is KGHSH, CDR2 LQKENI, per germline. V shed 6 bases and J shed 6 bases, with 20 bases lying between them. This CDR3 spans 15 amino acids. The sample comes from a study of blood T cell repertoires in COVID-19. Sequenced by immunoSEQ multiplex PCR; TCRdb stores in-frame clones only, minus some. The data show around 300,000 clones, 80% to 90% seen once. The sequence came from a woman aged 65 to 85 with acute or convalescent COVID-19. Sequencing was carried out using peripheral blood. The chain employs TRBV18 and TRBJ1-2; weak D call: TRBD1 (5 bases). In DNA form, the CDR3 reads TGTGCCAGCTCTCCCGTGACAGCAAAGGGGAATGGCTACACCTTC. Its translation is CASSPVTAKGNGYTF.